One sample yielded the 16 T cell receptor beta chains listed below, sequenced in a study of blood T cell repertoires in COVID-19. Sequencing used immunoSEQ multiplex PCR; TCRdb keeps in-frame clones, though not all of them. This sample has a few hundred thousand clones, with around nine tenths found just once. Sequencing was carried out using peripheral blood. These receptors were obtained from a woman between 25 and 40 years old with COVID-19, enrolled during active disease.

The chain has TRBV7-8 and TRBJ1-2; 7 bases fit TRBD1. This CDR3 region has 16 residues. J lost 8 bases, V lost 0 bases, and 12 bases had no gene match. Germline CDR1 SGHVS, CDR2 FQNEAQ. The CDR3 DNA is TGTGCCAGCAGCTTAGCGTTGGCAGGGGGTGCGGGGGGCTACACCTTC. Translating it yields CASSLALAGGAGGYTF.

This chain links TRBV4-1 with TRBJ1-1; D gene ambiguous. Germline CDR1 reads MGHRA; CDR2 reads YSYEKL. This CDR3 has 15 residues. Trimming removed 3 bases from V and 7 bases from J, with 18 bases in between. The CDR3 is CASSHLGQAGYEAFF. The CDR3 region has the DNA TGCGCCAGCAGCCACCTTGGGCAGGCTGGATATGAAGCTTTCTTT.

The chain links TRBV5-1 to TRBJ1-2; no firm D call. Per germline, CDR1 SGHRS and CDR2 YFSETQ. Trimming left V 3 bases short and J 0 bases short, with 9 bases between. The CDR3 runs 14 residues. CDR3 sequence (DNA): TGCGCCAGCAGCTGGCAGCGTTCTAACTATGGCTACACCTTC. Protein sequence: CASSWQRSNYGYTF.

This clone was seen only once. The chain carries TRBV29-1 and TRBJ1-1; 10 bases map to TRBD1. This CDR3 spans 14 amino acids. The trim removed 7 bases at V and 5 bases at J, leaving 10 bases unmatched. The germline CDR1 and CDR2 sequences are SQVTM and ANQGSEA. CDR3: CSARRTGGWTEAFF. CDR3 sequence (DNA): TGCAGCGCCAGAAGGACAGGGGGATGGACTGAAGCTTTCTTT.

The J gene is TRBJ1-6, the V gene TRBV5-5, with 7 bases matching TRBD1. This CDR3 is 18 amino acids long. Per germline, CDR1 SGHKS and CDR2 YYEKEE (reference sequence). V was pared by 6 bases and J by 0 bases, with 12 bases of the junction left unmatched. The CDR3 sequence is CASNLWPGQFSYNSPLHF. The CDR3 nucleotides read TGTGCCAGCAACCTATGGCCGGGACAGTTCTCCTATAATTCACCCCTCCACTTT.

This chain uses TRBV11-2 with TRBJ1-2, with 11 bases that match TRBD1. J lost 5 bases, V lost 6 bases, and 8 bases had no gene match. The CDR3 consists of 15 residues. CDR1 SGHAT and CDR2 FQNNGV come from the germline V gene. CDR3 sequence reads: CASSLTGQGGYGYTF. In DNA form, the CDR3 reads TGTGCCAGCAGTCTGACGGGACAGGGGGGATATGGCTACACCTTC. Based on the CDR3 plus reference TRBV11-2 and TRBJ1-2, the full variable domain is EAGVAQSPRYKIIEKRQSVAFWCNPISGHATLYWYQQILGQGPKLLIQFQNNGVVDDSQLPKDRFSAERLKGVDSTLKIQPAKLEDSAVYLCASSLTGQGGYGYTFGSGTRLTVV.

The chain joins TRBV13 to TRBJ2-3, with 13 bases that match TRBD2. Per germline, CDR1 PRHDT and CDR2 FYEKMQ (reference sequence). The J segment lost 3 bases and the V segment lost 4 bases, leaving 7 bases of the junction unmatched. The CDR3 runs to 17 residues. The CDR3 loop is CASSSGLAGRLTDTQYF. As DNA, the CDR3 is TGTGCCAGCAGCTCGGGACTAGCGGGAAGGTTGACAGATACGCAGTATTTT.

This rearrangement joins TRBV10-1 to TRBJ2-1; 9 bases align to TRBD2. CDR3 length: 14 amino acids. CDR1 WNHNN and CDR2 SYGVQD come from the germline V gene (reference sequence). The junction had 4 bases not matched to a gene; V was cut back by 4 bases and J by 6 bases. CDR3 sequence (DNA): TGCGCCAGCAGTGGGCTAGCGGGGTTCAATGAGCAGTTCTTC. As protein: CASSGLAGFNEQFF.

This chain joins TRBV5-1 and TRBJ1-1; weak D call: TRBD1 (6 bases). CDR3 length equals 14 residues. Germline assignment: CDR1 SGHRS and CDR2 YFSETQ. Trimming removed 1 base at V and 2 bases at J, with 9 bases between. For the CDR3, the DNA is TGCGCCAGCAGCTTGCCAGGGGTAAACACTGAAGCTTTCTTT. This translates into CASSLPGVNTEAFF.

The gene calls are TRBV7-2 and TRBJ1-2, with 7 bases lining up with TRBD1. The CDR3 has 13 residues. J was trimmed by 2 bases and V by 5 bases; bases with no gene match: 2. Per germline, CDR1 SGHTA and CDR2 FQGNSA. CDR3 DNA sequence: TGTGCCAGCAGCCCACAGGGGAACTATGGCTACACCTTC. Its translation: CASSPQGNYGYTF. The whole variable domain, filled in from reference TRBV7-2 and TRBJ1-2, reads GAGVSQSPSNKVTEKGKDVELRCDPISGHTALYWYRQSLGQGLEFLIYFQGNSAPDKSGLPSDRFSAERTGGSVSTLTIQRTQQEDSAVYLCASSPQGNYGYTFGSGTRLTVV.

This clone has only a few counts. The chain combines TRBV7-9 with TRBJ2-2; no clear D gene. The CDR3 contains 16 residues. Trimming removed 5 bases from V and 2 bases from J, with 15 bases in between. Germline V gene lookup returns CDR1 SEHNR and CDR2 FQNEAQ (reference sequence). In DNA form, the CDR3 reads TGTGCCAGCAGCCATCATCTGGGCAGCAACACCGGGGAGCTGTTTTTT. Translated, it gives CASSHHLGSNTGELFF.

This rearrangement joins TRBV30 to TRBJ2-6; 7 bases match TRBD1. The ends lost 0 bases at V and 0 bases at J; junction bases unmatched: 2. The length of the CDR3 is 16 residues. Germline V CDR1 and CDR2: GTSNPN, SVGIG (reference sequence). The CDR3 is CAWSVDRFSGANVLTF. CDR3 DNA sequence: TGTGCCTGGAGTGTGGACAGGTTCTCTGGGGCCAACGTCCTGACTTTC.

The chain is built from TRBV15 and TRBJ2-7; 10 nucleotides align to TRBD2. V shed 5 bases, J shed 5 bases, and the junction held 6 bases outside the gene matches. Per germline, CDR1 LNHNV and CDR2 YYDKDF (reference sequence). The CDR3 contains 14 residues. This chain's CDR3 is CATSFSGGQNEQYF. The CDR3, as DNA: TGTGCCACCAGCTTTAGCGGGGGGCAAAACGAGCAGTACTTC.

CDR3 in DNA: TGTGCCAGCAGCGCCCTCCGGACAACTTTGTACAATGAGCAGTTCTTC. Amino acid sequence: CASSALRTTLYNEQFF. This rearrangement joins TRBV5-5 to TRBJ2-1, with D perhaps TRBD1 (5 bases). Looked up from germline, CDR1 is SGHKS and CDR2 is YYEKEE (reference sequence). Trimming removed 4 bases at V and 4 bases at J, with 18 bases between. There are 16 residues in the CDR3.

The gene calls are TRBV5-1 and TRBJ2-5; 9 nucleotides align to TRBD2. Germline-derived CDR1 and CDR2 are SGHRS and YFSETQ. The CDR3 is 13 residues long. The junction had 5 bases not matched to a gene; V was cut back by 6 bases and J by 5 bases. This CDR3 reads CASKGGGAETQYF. CDR3 sequence (DNA): TGCGCCAGCAAAGGCGGGGGGGCGGAGACCCAGTACTTC. Based on the CDR3 plus reference TRBV5-1 and TRBJ2-5, the full variable domain is KAGVTQTPRYLIKTRGQQVTLSCSPISGHRSVSWYQQTPGQGLQFLFEYFSETQRNKGNFPGRFSGRQFSNSRSEMNVSTLELGDSALYLCASKGGGAETQYFGPGTRLLVL.

CDR3 amino acids: CASSLDPATGVYNSPLHF. The CDR3 DNA follows: TGCGCCAGCAGCTTGGATCCAGCGACAGGGGTCTATAATTCACCCCTCCACTTT. This chain links TRBV5-1 with TRBJ1-6, with TRBD1 matching over 8 bases. This CDR3 region has 18 residues. Germline loops: CDR1 SGHRS, CDR2 YFSETQ. V shed 0 bases, J shed 3 bases, and the junction held 8 bases outside the gene matches.